These 17 T cell receptor beta chains share one sample of origin, sequenced in a study of post-analysis software for immune sequencing data. Tagging with unique molecular identifiers was a feature of the TCR beta cDNA libraries. TCRdb processed the PCR reads anew with MiXCR; each CDR3 protein has one entry. The sample contains around 150,000 distinct CDR3 sequences, about 36% of which appear only once. The sequences come from blood, collected after autologous hematopoietic stem cell transplantation. The source of these receptors is a girl aged 5-17 years with multiple sclerosis.

With respect to this clonotype: In this CDR3 the conserved last residue, phenylalanine or tryptophan, is missing, so a read error is likely. This rearrangement joins TRBV7-3 to TRBJ2-1, with TRBD2 identical over 11 bases. The CDR3 contains 17 residues. V was clipped by 5 bases and J by 2 bases; unmatched bases: 8. CDR1 and CDR2 (germline): SGHTA, FQGTGA. The CDR3 here is CASSQLAGGPPYNEQFL. CDR3 sequence (DNA): TGTGCCAGCAGCCAGTTAGCGGGAGGGCCGCCCTACAATGAGCAGTTCCTC.

The J gene is TRBJ2-1, the V gene TRBV7-2; TRBD2 aligns across 15 bases. Germline trimming cut 8 bases from V and 7 bases from J; bases unmatched to any gene: 12. CDR1 is SGHTA and CDR2 is FQGNSA in the germline V gene. The CDR3 has 17 residues. The CDR3 sequence: CASGSLGLAGGRNEQFF. CDR3 nucleotide sequence: TGTGCCAGCGGCTCGTTGGGACTAGCGGGGGGCAGGAATGAGCAGTTCTTC.

The chain employs TRBV7-8 and TRBJ2-7; no clear D gene. In germline, CDR1 is SGHVS, CDR2 FQNEAQ. This CDR3 is 12 amino acids long. V was pared by 7 bases and J by 7 bases, with 14 bases between. For the CDR3, the DNA is TGTGCCAGCAACCTACTTGACAATGAGCAGTACTTC. Residues: CASNLLDNEQYF.

This chain uses TRBV7-2 with TRBJ1-2, with a weak D call TRBD1 (6 bases). This CDR3 is 15 amino acids long. Germline CDR1 is SGHTA and CDR2 is FQGNSA. V lost 5 bases and J lost 4, with 17 bases in between. Written as DNA, the CDR3 is TGTGCCAGCAGCGATGAGGGGGGGGCAGGCTATGGCTACACCTTC. As protein: CASSDEGGAGYGYTF.

A remark on this clonotype: A much larger clone lies a single base off, so this may be a read error. The chain links TRBV20-1 to TRBJ2-5, with 7 bases matching TRBD2. The CDR3 runs to 13 residues. The V gene's germline CDR1 is DFQATT and CDR2 SNEGSKA (reference sequence). V dropped 3 bases and J dropped 11; count of bases not matched to a gene: 12. CDR3 residues: CSARERGTGEQYF. The CDR3 coding sequence is TGCAGTGCTAGGGAGCGGGGCACTGGGGAGCAGTACTTC.

The table lists this clonotype with a few counts. The J gene is TRBJ2-3, the V gene TRBV7-2, with D perhaps assigned TRBD1 or TRBD2 (6 bases each). Germline V gene sequence: CDR1 SGHTA, CDR2 FQGNSA. V lost 3 bases and J 7 bases, leaving 20 bases between the germline ends. The CDR3 runs 16 residues. In nucleotides, the CDR3 is TGTGCCAGCAGCTTTCGGTCCTTAGGGGGGAAAAATACGCAGTATTTT. Residues: CASSFRSLGGKNTQYF.

The chain recombines TRBV24-1 with TRBJ2-1, with 8 bases lining up with TRBD1. This CDR3 is built from 16 residues. J lost 0 bases, V lost 3 bases, and 3 bases had no gene match. Germline lookup yields CDR1 KGHDR and CDR2 SFDVKD. Written as DNA, the CDR3 is TGTGCCACCAGTGATGGACAGGGTAGCTCCTACAATGAGCAGTTCTTC. Its protein is CATSDGQGSSYNEQFF.

Ten or more counts support this clonotype. CDR3 sequence reads: CASSPGTVQETQYF. In DNA form, the CDR3 reads TGTGCCAGCAGTCCCGGGACAGTTCAAGAGACCCAGTACTTC. The gene calls are TRBV28 and TRBJ2-5, with 7 bases identical to TRBD1. Germline assignment: CDR1 MDHEN and CDR2 SYDVKM. The length of the CDR3 is 14 residues. Trimming at V came to 5 bases and at J to 2 bases, leaving 5 bases not matched to a gene.

The genes are TRBV7-6 and TRBJ1-1; possibly TRBD1 for D (5 bases). Germline CDR1 is SGHVS and CDR2 is FNYEAQ. V lost 1 base and J lost 1, with 10 bases in between. The CDR3 sequence is 15 residues long. Here the CDR3 reads CASSLGAGQNTEAFF. CDR3 in DNA: TGTGCCAGCAGCTTAGGGGCAGGGCAGAACACTGAAGCTTTCTTT.

The genes are TRBV6-6 and TRBJ2-7; D gene unclear. Germline V gene sequence: CDR1 MNHNY, CDR2 SVGAGI (reference sequence). V lost 6 bases to trimming and J lost 2 bases, with 11 bases between them. CDR3 size: 13 residues. The CDR3 spells CASSPGIAYEQYF. The DNA for the CDR3 is TGTGCCAGCAGCCCAGGAATAGCCTACGAGCAGTACTTC.

The chain recombines TRBV5-1 with TRBJ2-7; TRBD2 might be the D (5 bases). This CDR3 has 15 residues. Germline V gene data show CDR1 as SGHRS and CDR2 as YFSETQ. Trimming stripped 5 bases from V and 0 bases from J, with 15 bases between. The DNA for the CDR3 is TGCGCCAGCAGGACGAGGACTGGGCACTCCTACGAGCAGTACTTC. As protein: CASRTRTGHSYEQYF.

This clonotype was picked up many times. The rearrangement joins TRBV6-2 or TRBV6-3 to TRBJ2-7; 9 bases are shared with TRBD2. CDR1 is MNHEY, CDR2 SVGEGT, per germline. This CDR3 spans 15 amino acids. V shed 7 bases, J shed 2 bases, and the junction held 9 bases outside the gene matches. As DNA, the CDR3 is TGTGCCAGCACTCGGGCTAGCGGGAATACCTACGAGCAGTACTTC. Amino acids: CASTRASGNTYEQYF.

This clonotype was counted at least ten times. The chain is built from TRBV5-6 and TRBJ2-7, with TRBD2 identical over 10 bases. Germline CDR1 SGHDT, CDR2 YYEEEE. The CDR3 contains 16 residues. After removal of 4 bases from V and 4 bases from J, the junction contained 11 bases not matched to a gene. The CDR3 sequence: CASSLSDSGRLYEQYF. CDR3 in DNA: TGTGCCAGCAGCCTTAGTGATAGCGGGAGGTTATACGAGCAGTACTTC.

In regard to this clonotype: One end of the junction fails to match germline, which may point to a read error. The V call is TRBV5-6, the J call TRBJ2-7; D may be TRBD1 (6 bases). Looked up from germline, CDR1 is SGHDT and CDR2 is YYEEEE. This CDR3 has 13 residues. The CDR3 protein is CAGSLLTGYEQYF. For the CDR3, the DNA is TGTGCCGGCAGCCTACTGACAGGCTACGAGCAGTACTTC.

The chain is built from TRBV10-3 and TRBJ2-1, with 11 bases identical to TRBD2. The J segment lost 3 bases and the V segment lost 3 bases, leaving 7 bases of the junction unmatched. This CDR3 spans 17 amino acids. Germline V gene lookup returns CDR1 ENHRY and CDR2 SYGVKD. In nucleotides, the CDR3 is TGTGCCATCAGTGACCCGTCGACTAGCGGGAACTACAATGAGCAGTTCTTC. It is translated as CAISDPSTSGNYNEQFF.

This sequence joins TRBV6-1 and TRBJ2-1; 9 bases map to TRBD2. Germline V gene sequence: CDR1 MNHNS, CDR2 SASEGT. The CDR3 loop spans 15 amino acids. With V trimmed by 2 bases and J by 9 bases, 8 bases remained unmatched. CDR3 loop: CASSETSGRRGEQFF. CDR3 nucleotide sequence: TGTGCCAGCAGTGAAACGAGCGGGAGGAGGGGTGAGCAGTTCTTC.

This clonotype was picked up many times. This chain links TRBV6-6 with TRBJ1-5; D gene uncertain. The CDR3 totals 14 residues. CDR1 and CDR2 (germline): MNHNY, SVGAGI (reference sequence). Trimming stripped 4 bases from V and 2 bases from J, with 9 bases between. The CDR3 here is CASSSPVGNQPQHF. The DNA for the CDR3 is TGTGCCAGCAGTTCCCCAGTGGGCAATCAGCCCCAGCATTTT.